This T cell receptor beta chain stems from a study of cytomegalovirus exposure and HLA in healthy donors. CDR3 length equals 13 residues. CDR1 and CDR2 (germline): SGHRS, YFSETQ. V was clipped by 2 bases and J by 3 bases; unmatched bases: 1. For this clone: No antigen is known for it.

PCR involved 60 Vbeta and 13 Jbeta primers. Repertoires were generated with immunoSEQ multiplex PCR, while TCRdb's copy carries only in-frame clones and drops some. The data hold over 100,000 clones, with over 60% observed a single time. Broader study findings: A missense variant in DCLRE1C was later tied to TCR beta V- and J-gene trimming. 87-base-pair reads could not separate some V segments, including TRBV6-2 and TRBV6-3. In vitro, three CMV-associated chains proved specific for CMV antigens.

This chain links TRBV5-1 with TRBJ2-5, with 7 bases identical to TRBD1. Sequencing was done on a sample of PBMCs. The source of this sequence is a man aged 25-45 years in good health and CMV-seropositive. This chain's CDR3 is CASSFQGEETQYF. The CDR3 DNA is TGCGCCAGCAGCTTCCAGGGGGAAGAGACCCAGTACTTC.